Listed below are T cell receptor beta chains from one sample, sequenced in a study of CD8+CD57+ T cells in acquired aplastic anemia. Each CDR3 protein is one row after TCRdb ran MiXCR on the reads. The table includes 300,000 or so distinct CDR3 sequences, about 50% detected once. The sample comprised sorted CD4+, CD8+, or CD8+CD57+ T cells (not recorded which) from PBMCs. The receptors shown here come from a human donor with aplastic anemia. The CDR3 runs from the conserved cysteine through the conserved F or W. Each record gives: D gene, clone size, V gene, J gene, CDR3 length, CDR3 protein, CDR3 DNA. A D gene is named only where the DNA matches it firmly. Clone sizes are given selectively: once, few, many, or a class where the clone is expanded.

-	once	TRBV5-1	TRBJ1-1	16	CASSLTTRRRNTEAFF	TGCGCCAGCAGCTTGACCACGCGGAGGAGGAACACTGAAGCTTTCTTT
TRBD2	many	TRBV20-1	TRBJ2-2	16	CSARETSGGDTGELFF	TGCAGTGCTAGAGAGACCAGCGGGGGAGACACCGGGGAGCTGTTTTTT
-	-	TRBV6-1	TRBJ1-5	15	CASSEGHLSNQPQHF	TGTGCCAGCAGTGAAGGACACCTTAGCAATCAGCCCCAGCATTTT
-	-	TRBV24-1	TRBJ1-2	12	CATSEGNYGYTF	TGTGCCACCAGTGAGGGGAACTATGGCTACACCTTC
TRBD1	-	TRBV9	TRBJ1-6	18	CASSPHARGRNDNSPLHF	TGTGCCAGCAGCCCACACGCCAGGGGGCGCAACGATAATTCACCCCTCCACTTT
-	-	TRBV7-2	TRBJ1-5	13	CASSLTRDQPQHF	TGTGCCAGCAGCCTCACCAGGGATCAGCCCCAGCATTTT
-	many	TRBV5-8	TRBJ1-4	16	CASSRGGRGGNEKLFF	TGTGCCAGCAGCCGTGGTGGCCGGGGGGGTAATGAAAAACTGTTTTTT
-	-	TRBV2	TRBJ2-7	13	CASSGQLEGEQYF	TGTGCCAGCAGTGGACAGTTGGAGGGAGAGCAGTACTTC
-	-	TRBV7-3	TRBJ2-2	15	CASSLTSGSPGELFF	TGTGCCAGCAGCTTAACGTCGGGGTCCCCCGGGGAGCTGTTTTTT
-	-	TRBV12-3/TRBV12-4	TRBJ2-5	17	CASSRRGTAGTQETQYF	TGTGCCAGCAGCCGAAGAGGGACTGCCGGGACCCAAGAGACCCAGTACTTC
-	-	TRBV2	TRBJ2-6	14	CASSAGSGANVLTF	TGTGCCAGCAGTGCAGGATCTGGGGCCAACGTCCTGACTTTC
TRBD1	once	TRBV4-2	TRBJ1-2	14	CVSSTTGANYGYTF	TGTGTCAGCAGCACGACAGGGGCAAACTATGGCTACACCTTC
-	-	TRBV9	TRBJ1-5	14	CASSLNGANQPQHF	TGTGCCAGCTCTCTGAACGGGGCCAATCAGCCCCAGCATTTT
TRBD2	-	TRBV29-1	TRBJ2-1	14	CSVDMRGVHNEQFF	TGCAGCGTTGATATGCGGGGGGTCCACAATGAGCAGTTCTTC
TRBD2	-	TRBV20-1	TRBJ2-1	13	CSARPSGDNEQFF	TGCAGTGCTAGACCCAGCGGGGACAATGAGCAGTTCTTC
-	-	TRBV15	TRBJ1-6	17	CATSRDQTGLGDSPLHF	TGTGCCACCAGCAGAGATCAAACAGGGTTGGGCGATTCACCCCTCCACTTT
-	-	TRBV7-2	TRBJ1-3	15	CASSLLRSSGNTIYF	TGTGCCAGCAGCTTACTCAGGAGCTCTGGAAACACCATATATTTT
-	-	TRBV5-5	TRBJ1-1	13	CAGSSEWGTEALF	TGTGCCGGCAGCTCGGAGTGGGGCACTGAAGCTCTCTTT
TRBD1	-	TRBV10-2	TRBJ2-7	15	CASGPAGTGGGEQYF	TGCGCCAGCGGGCCCGCCGGGACAGGGGGCGGCGAGCAGTACTTC
TRBD1	-	TRBV29-1	TRBJ1-5	12	CSTGQGQQPQHF	TGCAGCACCGGACAGGGTCAGCAGCCCCAGCATTTT
-	-	TRBV12-3/TRBV12-4	TRBJ2-7	15	CASSFADRPSYEQYF	TGTGCCAGCAGCTTCGCAGACAGGCCCTCCTACGAGCAGTACTTC
-	-	TRBV7-9	TRBJ1-4	12	CASSSTDEKLFF	TGTGCCAGCAGCTCGACGGACGAAAAACTGTTTTTT
TRBD2	many	TRBV6-1	TRBJ2-2	16	CASSPATSGRTGELFF	TGTGCCAGCAGTCCGGCGACTAGCGGGAGAACCGGGGAGCTGTTTTTT
-	few	TRBV2	TRBJ2-1	12	CASRLRNNEQFF	TGTGCCAGCAGGCTAAGAAACAATGAGCAGTTCTTC
TRBD2	-	TRBV20-1	TRBJ2-5	13	CSARFSGGETQYF	TGCAGTGCTAGGTTTAGCGGGGGAGAGACCCAGTACTTC
TRBD1	-	TRBV19	TRBJ2-2	15	CASSIATGGTGELFF	TGTGCCAGTAGTATAGCGACAGGGGGCACCGGGGAGCTGTTTTTT
-	-	TRBV2	TRBJ2-5	15	CASSEFSATSETQYF	TGTGCCAGCAGTGAATTTTCGGCAACCTCAGAGACCCAGTACTTC
-	-	TRBV20-1	TRBJ1-1	12	CSATKPIGEAFF	TGCAGTGCTACAAAGCCTATCGGTGAAGCTTTCTTT
TRBD1	-	TRBV7-9	TRBJ2-7	16	CASSMFGTGSSYEQYF	TGTGCCAGCAGCATGTTTGGGACAGGAAGCTCCTACGAGCAGTACTTC
-	many	TRBV12-3/TRBV12-4	TRBJ1-3	12	CATRKSGNTIYF	TGTGCCACCCGAAAGTCTGGAAACACCATATATTTT
-	-	TRBV7-7	TRBJ2-2	16	CASSLGRLVRSRELFF	TGTGCCAGCAGCTTGGGAAGACTAGTTCGATCGAGGGAGCTGTTTTTT
-	many	TRBV12-3/TRBV12-4	TRBJ2-7	16	CASSPYFQGTSYEQYF	TGTGCCAGCAGCCCTTATTTCCAGGGGACTTCCTACGAGCAGTACTTC
-	-	TRBV7-9	TRBJ1-4	13	CASSLVPQGPLFF	TGTGCCAGCAGCTTAGTTCCTCAGGGACCACTGTTTTTT
-	-	TRBV2	TRBJ1-4	13	CASSEEGLRPEFF	TGTGCCAGCAGTGAAGAGGGACTGCGGCCTGAATTTTTT
TRBD2	-	TRBV10-3	TRBJ2-7	19	CASSYSKLAGGPGSYEQYF	TGTGCCAGCAGTTACTCGAAACTAGCGGGAGGGCCGGGATCCTACGAGCAGTACTTC
-	few	TRBV25-1	TRBJ2-7	15	CASSDSAGEIGEQYF	TGTGCCAGCAGTGATTCGGCAGGGGAAATCGGCGAGCAGTACTTC
TRBD1	-	TRBV19	TRBJ2-7	14	CASSIGTGSYEQYF	TGTGCCAGTAGTATCGGGACAGGCTCCTACGAGCAGTACTTC
-	once	TRBV5-4	TRBJ2-5	12	CASSLGGPFKDF	TGTGCCAGCAGCTTGGGTGGGCCGTTTAAGGACTTC
TRBD1	-	TRBV20-1	TRBJ2-7	15	CSARDPGQAGYEQYF	TGCAGTGCTAGAGACCCGGGACAGGCGGGGTACGAGCAGTACTTC
TRBD2	-	TRBV7-3	TRBJ2-1	15	CASSLDGGAAYEQFF	TGTGCCAGCAGCTTGGACGGGGGGGCCGCCTATGAGCAGTTCTTC
TRBD2	many	TRBV3-1	TRBJ2-5	17	CASSHPPTLAGAETQYF	TGTGCCAGCAGCCATCCCCCGACACTAGCGGGGGCAGAGACCCAGTACTTC